This section outlines one T cell receptor (beta chain) sequence together with its context. Its antigen remains unidentified. These data originate in a study of shared clonotypes between healthy human individuals. Study-wide results and caveats: A handful of donors showed sharing of roughly 5% of naive CD4 clonotypes. Rarefaction showed that sequencing of sorted subsets was incomplete (despite large depth).

Naivety among CD8 cells was defined by CD45RO negativity and positive CCR7 selection, thereby excluding terminally differentiated effector memory CD45RA+ cells. Across several immunoSEQ plates, the genomic DNA of each subset was split evenly. Measured with immunoSEQ multiplex PCR; TCRdb has only the in-frame clones, and not every one. The sample consists of approximately 740,000 clones, 80% to 95% of them appearing once. V lost 5 bases and J lost 5; bases outside the gene matches: 7. Germline CDR1 and CDR2: SEHNR and FQNEAQ (reference sequence). This CDR3 spans 14 amino acids. The sequencing input was naive CD8+ T cells sorted from blood. This chain joins TRBV7-9 and TRBJ2-7; 9 bases align to TRBD1. The receptor comes from a man between 25 and 39 years old in good health. CDR3 protein: CASSAGTGYNEQYF. In nucleotides, the CDR3 is TGTGCCAGCAGCGCCGGGACAGGGTATAACGAGCAGTACTTC.